This record looks at one T cell receptor beta chain sequence and its context. Here immunoSEQ multiplex PCR was the method, and the copy in TCRdb shows in-frame clones only, minus some. The data hold around 320,000 clones, with 80% to 90% observed a single time. These data are taken from a study of shared clonotypes between healthy human individuals. The germline V gene has CDR1 LNHDA and CDR2 SQIVND (reference sequence). The CDR3 length is 14 residues. Trimming removed 5 bases from V and 0 bases from J; junction bases left unmatched: 3. Sequenced material: memory CD8+ T cells sorted from blood. Described subset: CD45RO+ cells pooled with CCR7-negative TemRA cells. The V call is TRBV19, the J call TRBJ2-7; TRBD2 aligns across 8 bases. The TCR comes from a young man in good health. CDR3 protein: CASSVAGNSYEQYF. CDR3 nucleotide sequence: TGTGCCAGTAGTGTAGCGGGGAACTCCTACGAGCAGTACTTC.